Presented here are 27 T cell receptor beta chains from one specimen sequenced in a study of blood T cell repertoires in COVID-19. TCRdb keeps only in-frame clones here, not all; method: immunoSEQ multiplex PCR. The data show fewer than 300,000 clones, with 85% seen just once and about 2.3% held by the top ten. Sample: PBMCs or T cells enriched from blood (not recorded which). The source is a woman aged 50 to 60 who had recovered from COVID-19.

As DNA, the CDR3 is TGTGCCAGCAGTTTATTTGGGACAACTAATCAGCCCCAGCATTTT. This sequence encodes CASSLFGTTNQPQHF. The V call is TRBV27, the J call TRBJ1-5; tentatively, D is TRBD1 (6 bases). Germline assignment: CDR1 MNHEY and CDR2 SMNVEV (reference sequence). The CDR3 runs to 15 residues. V was cut by 1 base and J by 4 bases, with 11 bases left in between.

The V gene is TRBV2, the J gene TRBJ2-3; 11 bases are shared with TRBD2. V gave up 8 bases and J gave up 4 bases; unmatched junction bases: 17. Germline V gene data show CDR1 as SNHLY and CDR2 as FYNNEI. The CDR3 is made up of 18 amino acids. This CDR3 reads CASDPRDSGGAEADTQYF. The CDR3, as DNA: TGTGCCAGCGACCCGAGGGATAGCGGGGGGGCTGAGGCAGATACGCAGTATTTT.

For this clone: Other DNA sequences in the sample encode the same CDR3. This chain links TRBV6-1 with TRBJ1-5; D might be TRBD1 (5 bases). The length of the CDR3 is 15 residues. In germline, CDR1 is MNHNS, CDR2 SASEGT. Trimming took off 2 bases at V and 0 bases at J, with 8 bases between the two ends. The CDR3 sequence: CASSERGYSNQPQHF. The CDR3 nucleotides read TGTGCCAGCAGTGAAAGGGGATATAGCAATCAGCCCCAGCATTTT.

There are a few counts of this clone. This chain uses TRBV18 with TRBJ2-1, with TRBD2 identical over 7 bases. Germline CDR1 KGHSH, CDR2 LQKENI. V dropped 3 bases and J dropped 2; count of bases not matched to a gene: 4. The CDR3 totals 15 residues. The CDR3 sequence is CASSPLAEPYNEQFF. The CDR3 region has the DNA TGTGCCAGCTCACCCCTAGCGGAACCCTACAATGAGCAGTTCTTC.

The chain employs TRBV5-1 and TRBJ2-2; the match to TRBD2 covers 8 bases. The germline gives CDR1 SGHRS, CDR2 YFSETQ. This CDR3 region has 17 residues. The J segment lost 0 bases and the V segment lost 4 bases, leaving 8 bases of the junction unmatched. The CDR3, as DNA: TGCGCCAGCAGCCCTTCAGCGGGAGCTGCGAACACCGGGGAGCTGTTTTTT. Translating gives CASSPSAGAANTGELFF. The full variable domain, completed using reference TRBV5-1 and TRBJ2-2, is KAGVTQTPRYLIKTRGQQVTLSCSPISGHRSVSWYQQTPGQGLQFLFEYFSETQRNKGNFPGRFSGRQFSNSRSEMNVSTLELGDSALYLCASSPSAGAANTGELFFGEGSRLTVL.

The chain's CDR3 is CATSNGGPTDTQYF. As DNA, the CDR3 is TGTGCCACCAGTAACGGGGGACCCACAGATACGCAGTATTTT. V and J are TRBV24-1 and TRBJ2-3, with TRBD2 as a possible D gene (6 bases). The CDR3 contains 14 residues. With 6 bases removed from V and 2 bases from J, the gap between germline ends came to 11 bases. The V gene's germline CDR1 is KGHDR and CDR2 SFDVKD.

The chain links TRBV7-9 to TRBJ1-6, with D perhaps TRBD1 (5 bases). V dropped 0 bases and J dropped 1 base, with 13 bases sitting between them. Germline V CDR1 and CDR2: SEHNR, FQNEAQ (reference sequence). The CDR3 extends over 18 amino acids. CDR3 in amino acids: CASSLARGLESYNSPLHF. The CDR3 DNA follows: TGTGCCAGCAGCTTAGCAAGGGGATTGGAATCCTATAATTCACCCCTCCACTTT.

This clone was observed once. CDR3 sequence (DNA): TGTGCCAGCAGTACAGGGTCTGGAAACACCATATATTTT. Residues: CASSTGSGNTIYF. This chain joins TRBV3-1 (or the pseudogene TRBV3-2) and TRBJ1-3; a possible D gene is TRBD1 (6 bases). This CDR3 has 13 amino acids. V was shortened by 6 bases and J by 1 base, with 7 bases between the two germline ends. Germline CDR1 reads LGHDT; CDR2 reads YNNKEL (reference sequence).

The J gene is TRBJ2-2, the V gene TRBV5-1; D is perhaps TRBD2 (6 bases). Trimming removed 4 bases from V and 0 bases from J, with 16 bases in between. The CDR3 contains 17 residues. Germline V gives CDR1 SGHRS, CDR2 YFSETQ. The DNA for the CDR3 is TGCGCCAGCAGCCTGACGAGTGGCGGGGCGAACACCGGGGAGCTGTTTTTT. The encoded protein is CASSLTSGGANTGELFF.

The chain employs TRBV7-6 and TRBJ1-4, with D possibly being TRBD1 (5 bases). The germline CDR1 and CDR2 sequences are SGHVS and FNYEAQ. The CDR3 runs to 13 residues. With 4 bases removed from V and 8 bases from J, the gap between germline ends came to 11 bases. The CDR3 reads CASSSGGGEKLFF. The CDR3 coding sequence is TGTGCCAGCAGCTCGGGGGGGGGAGAAAAACTGTTTTTT.

The chain couples TRBV11-2 to TRBJ2-7; 8 nucleotides agree with TRBD2. CDR3 length: 14 amino acids. Trimming removed 5 bases from V and 6 bases from J; junction bases left unmatched: 9. The germline gives CDR1 SGHAT, CDR2 FQNNGV. The CDR3 is CASSRSGISFEQYF. Here the CDR3 DNA reads TGTGCCAGCAGCCGTAGCGGGATTAGCTTCGAGCAGTACTTC.

This clone came up once. The CDR3 sequence: CASSFLYGYTF. DNA of the CDR3: TGTGCCAGCAGTTTCCTCTATGGCTACACCTTC. The chain employs TRBV28 and TRBJ1-2, with unresolved D. CDR1 is MDHEN, CDR2 SYDVKM, per germline. The CDR3 is 11 amino acids. V lost 3 bases, J lost 4 bases, and 3 bases lay in between.

This clone has more than one count but fewer than ten. The chain recombines TRBV30 with TRBJ1-1; D unresolved. CDR3 length: 13 residues. CDR1 is GTSNPN and CDR2 is SVGIG in the germline V gene (reference sequence). The ends were cut back, 1 base at V and 3 bases at J, with 9 bases in the middle. The CDR3 nucleotides are TGTGCCTGGAGTGGGCGAGGATACACTGAAGCTTTCTTT. Translation gives CAWSGRGYTEAFF.

This chain connects TRBV7-9 to TRBJ1-6, with no clear D. Between the trimmed V and J ends, which lost 3 bases and 7 bases, there was a span of 10 bases. Looked up from germline, CDR1 is SEHNR and CDR2 is FQNEAQ (reference sequence). This CDR3 has 14 residues. CDR3 sequence (DNA): TGTGCCAGCAGCTTCTCCACAGAAAATTCACCCCTCCACTTT. It yields the protein CASSFSTENSPLHF.

This chain uses TRBV11-2 with TRBJ1-6, with 7 bases lining up with TRBD1. Germline CDR1 reads SGHAT; CDR2 reads FQNNGV. V lost 5 bases to trimming and J lost 4 bases; unmatched junction nucleotides: 11. The CDR3 has 17 amino acids. Here the CDR3 DNA reads TGTGCCAGCAGCGTCACCACGGGACAGTTATATAATTCACCCCTCCACTTT. Its protein product is CASSVTTGQLYNSPLHF.

The chain uses TRBV28 and TRBJ2-5, with D possibly being TRBD2 (7 bases). V lost 5 bases and J 4 bases, leaving 14 bases between the germline ends. This CDR3 comprises 14 residues. Germline CDR1 and CDR2: MDHEN and SYDVKM. DNA of the CDR3: TGTGCCAGCAGTAGACTAGCCAGGGGAGAGACCCAGTACTTC. This encodes CASSRLARGETQYF. Based on the CDR3 plus reference TRBV28 and TRBJ2-5, the full variable domain is DVKVTQSSRYLVKRTGEKVFLECVQDMDHENMFWYRQDPGLGLRLIYFSYDVKMKEKGDIPEGYSVSREKKERFSLILESASTNQTSMYLCASSRLARGETQYFGPGTRLLVL.

The chain is built from TRBV10-2 and TRBJ2-2; 8 nucleotides match TRBD1. Per the germline V gene, CDR1 is WSHSY and CDR2 is SAAADI. The CDR3 has 15 amino acids. The trim removed 7 bases at V and 4 bases at J, leaving 8 bases unmatched. This CDR3 reads CASTIRTGTTGELFF. In DNA form, the CDR3 reads TGCGCCAGCACGATCAGGACAGGGACCACCGGGGAGCTGTTTTTT.

This clone was seen just once. The chain has TRBV10-2 and TRBJ1-1; weak D call: TRBD1 (5 bases). CDR3 length: 14 amino acids. Per germline, CDR1 WSHSY and CDR2 SAAADI. V was cut by 3 bases and J by 4 bases, with 12 bases left in between. CDR3 nucleotides: TGCGCCAGCAGTGAACAGGTAGAAGGCACTGAAGCTTTCTTT. As protein: CASSEQVEGTEAFF.

V usage is TRBV30 and J usage is TRBJ1-3, with D possibly TRBD1 on 6 matching bases. Trimming removed 7 bases from V and 0 bases from J, with 22 bases in between. Germline V lookup: CDR1 GTSNPN, CDR2 SVGIG (reference sequence). The CDR3 sequence is 17 residues long. CDR3 DNA: TGTGCCTCAGGGGCAGACTCTACGGCCCTCTCTGGAAACACCATATATTTT. This encodes CASGADSTALSGNTIYF.

V and J are TRBV12-3 or TRBV12-4 and TRBJ1-1, with D possibly being TRBD1 (6 bases). The CDR3 consists of 12 residues. Trimming took off 6 bases at V and 11 bases at J, with 16 bases between the two ends. CDR3 in DNA: TGTGCCAGCAGACAGGGCACCCTGGCTGCTTTCTTT. This gives the protein CASRQGTLAAFF.

The chain uses TRBV5-8 and TRBJ1-4; D not certain. The CDR3 consists of 15 residues. The germline CDR1 and CDR2 sequences are SGHTS and YDEGEE. Trimming stripped 5 bases from V and 3 bases from J, with 14 bases between. The CDR3 loop is CASRSGRQSNEKLFF. CDR3 DNA sequence: TGTGCCAGCAGATCCGGCAGGCAGTCTAATGAAAAACTGTTTTTT.

The CDR3 DNA is TGTGCCAGCAGCTTAGGTGTTGGGGGCAGCTCCTACAATGAGCAGTTCTTC. Encoded protein: CASSLGVGGSSYNEQFF. The chain has TRBV7-8 and TRBJ2-1; D is possibly TRBD1 (6 bases). The V and J ends lost 1 base and 0 bases respectively, with 13 bases between them. The CDR3 is 17 residues long. Germline lookup yields CDR1 SGHVS and CDR2 FQNEAQ.

The chain has TRBV7-6 and TRBJ2-7; D possibly corresponds to TRBD1 (7 bases). The CDR3 is made up of 14 amino acids. Germline V CDR1 and CDR2: SGHVS, FNYEAQ. V was trimmed by 5 bases and J by 3 bases, leaving 14 bases between them. DNA of the CDR3: TGTGCCAGCAGCCAGAGACAGGGAGGCTACGAGCAGTACTTC. As protein: CASSQRQGGYEQYF.

This clone appeared many times. The chain carries TRBV24-1 and TRBJ2-2; D is perhaps TRBD1 (6 bases). The CDR3 sequence is 17 residues long. The ends were cut back, 1 base at V and 7 bases at J, with 18 bases in the middle. CDR1 is KGHDR and CDR2 is SFDVKD in the germline V gene. This CDR3 is CATSDFSGRRGGGELFF. In DNA, the CDR3 is TGTGCCACCAGTGATTTCTCGGGCCGCCGAGGGGGCGGGGAGCTGTTTTTT.

V gene TRBV6-2 or TRBV6-3 combines with J gene TRBJ2-7, with D perhaps TRBD2 (6 bases). Germline CDR1 reads MNHEY; CDR2 reads SVGEGT. The V end lost 4 bases, the J end lost 2 bases, and 12 bases lay between the germline ends. CDR3 size: 14 residues. CDR3 sequence reads: CASSSFGGAYEQYF. CDR3 DNA sequence: TGTGCCAGCAGTTCCTTCGGGGGAGCCTACGAGCAGTACTTC.

This rearrangement joins TRBV5-1 to TRBJ2-4; D might be TRBD1 (5 bases). V was pared by 2 bases and J by 0 bases, with 12 bases between. CDR1 is SGHRS, CDR2 YFSETQ, per germline. The CDR3 runs to 16 residues. The CDR3 DNA reads TGCGCCAGCAGCTTAGGGGCACTTGAAGCCAAAAACATTCAGTACTTC. Translation: CASSLGALEAKNIQYF.

V and J are TRBV7-9 and TRBJ2-1, with 9 bases fitting TRBD1. This CDR3 is built from 17 residues. The V gene's germline CDR1 is SEHNR and CDR2 FQNEAQ (reference sequence). V lost 8 bases to trimming and J lost 6 bases; unmatched junction nucleotides: 17. The CDR3 region has the DNA TGTGCCAGCTCCCGACAAAAAGACAGGGGGGGTTTCAATGAGCAGTTCTTC. Translated: CASSRQKDRGGFNEQFF.